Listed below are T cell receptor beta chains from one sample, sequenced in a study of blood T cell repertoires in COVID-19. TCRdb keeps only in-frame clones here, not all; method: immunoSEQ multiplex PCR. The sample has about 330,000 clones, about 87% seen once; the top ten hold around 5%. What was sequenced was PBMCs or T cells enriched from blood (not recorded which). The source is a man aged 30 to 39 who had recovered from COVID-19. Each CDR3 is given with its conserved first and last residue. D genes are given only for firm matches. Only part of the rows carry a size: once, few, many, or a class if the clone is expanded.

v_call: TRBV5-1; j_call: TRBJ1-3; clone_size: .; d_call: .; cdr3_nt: TGCGCCAGCAGACGACAGGAGAACTCTGGAAACACCATATATTTT; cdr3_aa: CASRRQENSGNTIYF
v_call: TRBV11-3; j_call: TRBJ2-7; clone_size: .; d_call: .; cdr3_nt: TGTGCCAGCAGCTCGGGGAGACCATACGAGCAGTACTTC; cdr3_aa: CASSSGRPYEQYF
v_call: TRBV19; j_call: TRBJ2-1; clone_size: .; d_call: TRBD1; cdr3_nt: TGTGCCAGTAGTGACAGGGGCCGAGGCAATGAGCAGTTCTTC; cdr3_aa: CASSDRGRGNEQFF
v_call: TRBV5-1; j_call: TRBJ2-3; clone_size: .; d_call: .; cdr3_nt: TGCGCCAGCAAATTCAACACAGATACGCAGTATTTT; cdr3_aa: CASKFNTDTQYF
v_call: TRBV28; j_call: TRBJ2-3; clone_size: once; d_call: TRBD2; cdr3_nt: TGTGCCAGCAGTTCACTCCGGACTAGCGGGGGCCGGGGAGATACGCAGTATTTT; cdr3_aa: CASSSLRTSGGRGDTQYF
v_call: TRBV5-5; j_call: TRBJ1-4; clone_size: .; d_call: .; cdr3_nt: TGTGCCAGCAGCTCTGAGAGGTGGACTAATGAAAAACTGTTTTTT; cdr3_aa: CASSSERWTNEKLFF
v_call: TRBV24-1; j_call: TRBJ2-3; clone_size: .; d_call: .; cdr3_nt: TGTGCCACCACCTTGGGGCGGGAACGCACAGATACGCAGTATTTT; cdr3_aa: CATTLGRERTDTQYF
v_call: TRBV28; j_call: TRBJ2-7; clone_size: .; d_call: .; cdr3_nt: TGTGCCAGCAGTTTATATCACGGAGATCAGTACTTC; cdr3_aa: CASSLYHGDQYF
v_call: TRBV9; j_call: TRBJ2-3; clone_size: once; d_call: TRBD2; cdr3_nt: TGTGCCAGCAGCCCCCGCGGGGGGACTAGCGGCACAGATACGCAGTATTTT; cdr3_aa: CASSPRGGTSGTDTQYF
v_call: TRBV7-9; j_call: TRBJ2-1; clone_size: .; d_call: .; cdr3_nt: TGTGCCAGCAGCCCCCCCGGGGGTTACAATGAGCAGTTCTTC; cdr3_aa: CASSPPGGYNEQFF
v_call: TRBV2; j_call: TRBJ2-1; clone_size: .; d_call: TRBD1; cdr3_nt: TGTGCCAGCAGTGTCGACAGGGGGCACAATGAGCAGTTCTTC; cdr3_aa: CASSVDRGHNEQFF
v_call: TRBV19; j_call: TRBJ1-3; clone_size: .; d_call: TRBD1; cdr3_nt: TGTGCCAGTACCAACCGAGCCACAGGGGCAGGAAACACCATATATTTT; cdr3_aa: CASTNRATGAGNTIYF
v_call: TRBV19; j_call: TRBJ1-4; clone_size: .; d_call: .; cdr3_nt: TGTGCCAGTAGTAGAGGGATTGCAACTAATGAAAAACTGTTTTTT; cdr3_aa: CASSRGIATNEKLFF
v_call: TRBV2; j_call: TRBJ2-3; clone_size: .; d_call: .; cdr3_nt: TGTGCCAGCAGCGACCCGGGACACTCCACAGATACGCAGTATTTT; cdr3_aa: CASSDPGHSTDTQYF
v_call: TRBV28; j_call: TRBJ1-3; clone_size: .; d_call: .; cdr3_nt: TGTGCCAGCACCAACACGGGGTCCTCTGGAAACACCATATATTTT; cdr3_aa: CASTNTGSSGNTIYF
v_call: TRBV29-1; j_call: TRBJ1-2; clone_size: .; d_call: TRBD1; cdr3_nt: TGCAGCGTTGAGACACAGGGGGACGATGGCTACACCTTC; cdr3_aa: CSVETQGDDGYTF
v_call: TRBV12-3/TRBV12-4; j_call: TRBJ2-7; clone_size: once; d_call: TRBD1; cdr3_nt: TGTGCCAGCAGAGGGGGACAGACCTACGAGCAGTACTTC; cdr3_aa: CASRGGQTYEQYF
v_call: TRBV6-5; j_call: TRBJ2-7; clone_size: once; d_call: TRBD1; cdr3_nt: TGTGCCAGCAAACAAACGGGACAGCCTTTTTACGAGCAGTACTTC; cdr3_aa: CASKQTGQPFYEQYF
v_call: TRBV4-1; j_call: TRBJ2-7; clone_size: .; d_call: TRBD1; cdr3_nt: TGCGCCAGCAGCCAATCCCTCAGGGGGCGATCCTACGAGCAGTACTTC; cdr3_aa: CASSQSLRGRSYEQYF
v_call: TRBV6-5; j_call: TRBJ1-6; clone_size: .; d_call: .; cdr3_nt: TGTGCCAGCAGTTATGGGAGGGATAATTCACCCCTCCACTTT; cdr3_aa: CASSYGRDNSPLHF
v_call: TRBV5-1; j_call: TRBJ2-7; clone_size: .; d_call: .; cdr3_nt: TGCGCCAGCAGCTTAAGTGGGGGCCTGAGTGAGCAGTACTTC; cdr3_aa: CASSLSGGLSEQYF
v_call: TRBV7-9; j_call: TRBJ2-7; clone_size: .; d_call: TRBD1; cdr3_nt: TGTGCCAGCAGCCGTCAGACAGGGGGCATGTGGGAGCAGTACTTC; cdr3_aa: CASSRQTGGMWEQYF
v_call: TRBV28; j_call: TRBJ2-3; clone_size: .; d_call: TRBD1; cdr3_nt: TGTGCCAGCAGTCTCCCGGGACAGGGGACAGATACGCAGTATTTT; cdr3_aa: CASSLPGQGTDTQYF
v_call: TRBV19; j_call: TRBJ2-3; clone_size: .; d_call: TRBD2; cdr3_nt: TGTGCCAGTAGTATACGAGCGGGGGGCCCCGATACGCAGTATTTT; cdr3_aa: CASSIRAGGPDTQYF
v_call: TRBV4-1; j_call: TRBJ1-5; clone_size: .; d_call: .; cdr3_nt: TGCGCCAGCAGCCAAGGGGTTCAGGGGTCCCAGCATTTT; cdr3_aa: CASSQGVQGSQHF
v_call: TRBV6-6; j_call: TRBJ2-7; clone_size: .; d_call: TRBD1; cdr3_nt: TGTGCCAGCCGCGGACAGGGAGGCCCCTACGAGCAGTACTTC; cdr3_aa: CASRGQGGPYEQYF
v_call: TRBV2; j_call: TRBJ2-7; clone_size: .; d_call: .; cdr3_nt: TGTGCCAGCAAGTCGGACATAAACTCCTACGAGCAGTACTTC; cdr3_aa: CASKSDINSYEQYF
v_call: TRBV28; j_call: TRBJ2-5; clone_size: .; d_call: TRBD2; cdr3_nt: TGTGCCAGCAGTTTGGGGAGGGTAGAGACCCAGTACTTC; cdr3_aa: CASSLGRVETQYF
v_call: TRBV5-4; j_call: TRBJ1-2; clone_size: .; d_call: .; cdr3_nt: TGTGCCAGCAGCTTGGTCGCAGGGGATGTCTATGGCTACACCTTC; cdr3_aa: CASSLVAGDVYGYTF
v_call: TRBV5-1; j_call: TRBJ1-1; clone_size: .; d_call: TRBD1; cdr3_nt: TGCGCCAGCAGCCCGGGACAGGGGGCGGACTTGAACACTGAAGCTTTCTTT; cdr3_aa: CASSPGQGADLNTEAFF
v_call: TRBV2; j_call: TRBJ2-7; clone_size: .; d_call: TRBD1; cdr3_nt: TGTGCCAGCAGGCCCGGACAGGGGGGGCGGGAGCAGTACTTC; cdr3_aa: CASRPGQGGREQYF
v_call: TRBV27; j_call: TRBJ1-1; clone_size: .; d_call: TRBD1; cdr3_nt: TGTGCCAGCAGTTCAAGGACAGGGGCCCGGAACACTGAAGCTTTCTTT; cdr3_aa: CASSSRTGARNTEAFF
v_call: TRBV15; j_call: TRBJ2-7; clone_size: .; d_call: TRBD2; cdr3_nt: TGTGCCACCAGCACTGGACTAGCGGGGGGGCCGGCCTACGAGCAGTACTTC; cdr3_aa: CATSTGLAGGPAYEQYF
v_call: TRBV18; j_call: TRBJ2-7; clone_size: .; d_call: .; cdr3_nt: TGTGCCAGCTCACCACAGAGCCGGGACTTCTACGAGCAGTACTTC; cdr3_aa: CASSPQSRDFYEQYF
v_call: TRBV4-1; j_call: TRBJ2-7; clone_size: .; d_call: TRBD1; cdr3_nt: TGCGCCAGTACACAGGGGACCCTCTCCTACGAGCAGTACTTC; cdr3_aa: CASTQGTLSYEQYF
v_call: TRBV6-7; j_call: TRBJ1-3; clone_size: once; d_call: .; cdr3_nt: TGTGCCAGCAGGGATTTAGACCGGAGCTCTGGAAACACCATATATTTT; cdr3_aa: CASRDLDRSSGNTIYF
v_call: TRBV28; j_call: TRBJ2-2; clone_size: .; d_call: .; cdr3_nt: TGTGCCAGCAGTCCCCAGACGAACACCGGGGAGCTGTTTTTT; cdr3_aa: CASSPQTNTGELFF
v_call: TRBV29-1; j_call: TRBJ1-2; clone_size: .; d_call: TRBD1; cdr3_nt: TGCAGCGTAATACGGGCAGGGGGCCTGAGTCGGTATGGCTACACCTTC; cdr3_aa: CSVIRAGGLSRYGYTF
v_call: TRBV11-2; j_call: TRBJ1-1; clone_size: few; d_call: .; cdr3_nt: TGTGCCAGCAGCTCCCCGGGACTCGCAAGGGCTGAAGCTTTCTTT; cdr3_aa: CASSSPGLARAEAFF
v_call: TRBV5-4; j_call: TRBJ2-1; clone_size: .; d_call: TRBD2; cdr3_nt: TGTGCCAGCAGCTATGCGGGGGGGCCCTACAATGAGCAGTTCTTC; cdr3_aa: CASSYAGGPYNEQFF
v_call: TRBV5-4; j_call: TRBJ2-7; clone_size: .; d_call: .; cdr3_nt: TGTGCCAGCAGCTTGTCCGCAGGGACCTACGAGCAGTACTTC; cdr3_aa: CASSLSAGTYEQYF
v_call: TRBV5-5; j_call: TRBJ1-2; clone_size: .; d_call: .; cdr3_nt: TGTGCCAGCAGCTTCTTAGGAGACTATAACTATGGCTACACCTTC; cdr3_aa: CASSFLGDYNYGYTF
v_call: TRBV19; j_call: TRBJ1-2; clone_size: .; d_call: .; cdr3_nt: TGTGCCAGTAGGCAATACCGGGACTTTAACTATGGCTACACCTTC; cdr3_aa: CASRQYRDFNYGYTF